Below, 21 T cell receptor beta chains from the same sample are listed, as sequenced in a study of CD8 T cells in ankylosing spondylitis. TCRdb reprocessed the 5' RACE reads with MiXCR, giving one entry per CDR3 protein. Among around 250,000 distinct CDR3 sequences listed, about 20% were seen once. Sequenced input: blood, either unsorted or a sorted T cell fraction (not recorded which). These receptors were obtained from a male donor with ankylosing spondylitis or in good health (not recorded which).

This clonotype was counted at least ten times. The V gene is TRBV29-1, the J gene TRBJ2-1; 7 bases fit TRBD2. This CDR3 has 11 residues. J gave up 5 bases and V 7 bases, and 2 bases lay outside the gene matches. Germline loops: CDR1 SQVTM, CDR2 ANQGSEA. Here the CDR3 DNA reads TGCAGCGCAGGACTAGACAATGAGCAGTTCTTC. This sequence encodes CSAGLDNEQFF.

The sample holds a few counts of this clonotype. The chain is built from TRBV29-1 and TRBJ2-2, with 7 bases identical to TRBD1. Trimming took 3 bases from V and 0 from J; bases not matched to a gene: 1. The CDR3 has 14 residues. The germline gives CDR1 SQVTM, CDR2 ANQGSEA. The CDR3 nucleotides are TGCAGCGTTGAGGGACAGTCGAACACCGGGGAGCTGTTTTTT. The encoded protein is CSVEGQSNTGELFF.

This clonotype showed up many times. The rearrangement links TRBV20-1 to TRBJ2-7; the D is unclear. V was pared by 1 base and J by 3 bases, with 10 bases between. This CDR3 is built from 13 residues. Germline CDR1 and CDR2: DFQATT and SNEGSKA (reference sequence). In DNA form, the CDR3 reads TGCAGTGCTAGAGGTGGGGTAGACTACGAGCAGTACTTC. It yields the protein CSARGGVDYEQYF.

This clonotype showed up just a few times. This chain joins TRBV4-1 and TRBJ2-7; D might be TRBD1 or TRBD2, each matching 5 bases. There are 14 residues in the CDR3. Germline V gene sequence: CDR1 MGHRA, CDR2 YSYEKL. V gave up 0 bases and J gave up 3 bases, with 9 bases separating them. Here the CDR3 DNA reads TGCGCCAGCAGCCAAGACCAGGGAGACTACGAGCAGTACTTC. This gives the protein CASSQDQGDYEQYF.

The table lists this clonotype with a few counts. The chain is built from TRBV12-3 or TRBV12-4 and TRBJ2-1, with 10 bases fitting TRBD2. The CDR3 spans 15 residues. With V trimmed by 7 bases and J by 7 bases, 10 bases remained unmatched. In DNA form, the CDR3 reads TGTGCCAGCACCTGGGAGGCTAGCGGGAGAAATGAGCAGTTCTTC. It translates to CASTWEASGRNEQFF.

The chain has TRBV6-2 or TRBV6-3 and TRBJ2-7; D gene ambiguous. The length of the CDR3 is 16 residues. Germline V lookup: CDR1 MNHEY, CDR2 SVGEGT. V was clipped by 5 bases and J by 0 bases, with 17 bases between them. The CDR3 coding sequence is TGTGCCAGCAGTCGAAGTCCCAGGTGGAGCTCCTACGAGCAGTACTTC. This codes for CASSRSPRWSSYEQYF.

V gene TRBV29-1 combines with J gene TRBJ2-7; no firm D call. This CDR3 is 16 amino acids long. The ends were cut back, 0 bases at V and 2 bases at J, with 17 bases in the middle. CDR1 is SQVTM and CDR2 is ANQGSEA in the germline V gene. CDR3 bases: TGCAGCGTTGAAGATTGGAACAGTGCAACTGCCTACGAGCAGTACTTC. It codes for CSVEDWNSATAYEQYF.

This clonotype was observed at least ten times. The chain's CDR3 is CASSRGQGELAFF. The CDR3 nucleotides are TGCGCCAGCAGCCGTGGACAGGGCGAGTTAGCTTTCTTT. This rearrangement joins TRBV5-1 to TRBJ1-1; 8 nucleotides agree with TRBD1. Trimming removed 4 bases from V and 10 bases from J; junction bases left unmatched: 9. The CDR3 consists of 13 residues. CDR1 is SGHRS, CDR2 YFSETQ, per germline.

The sample holds a few counts of this clonotype. The V call is TRBV27, the J call TRBJ2-1; 11 nucleotides line up with TRBD2. Per the germline V gene, CDR1 is MNHEY and CDR2 is SMNVEV (reference sequence). Trimming at V came to 6 bases and at J to 4 bases, leaving 8 bases not matched to a gene. This CDR3 is 16 amino acids long. CDR3 DNA sequence: TGTGCCAGCAGCGAGGGGACTAGCGGAAATTACAATGAGCAGTTCTTC. It translates to CASSEGTSGNYNEQFF.

The chain carries TRBV12-3 or TRBV12-4 and TRBJ2-5, with 7 bases identical to TRBD2. This CDR3 contains 15 residues. Unmatched junction bases numbered 9, after V lost 7 bases and J lost 1 base. CDR3 nucleotides: TGTGCCAGCACCGCTACGGGGGGATTCCAAGAGACCCAGTACTTC. Its protein is CASTATGGFQETQYF.

The CDR3 bases are TGTGCCAGCAGCGTAGCTTATTCTAGCTACGAGCAGTACTTC. Its protein product is CASSVAYSSYEQYF. This chain links TRBV9 with TRBJ2-7, with D uncertain. V was pared by 0 bases and J by 3 bases, with 10 bases between. Germline lookup yields CDR1 SGDLS and CDR2 YYNGEE. The CDR3 has 14 residues.

The sample holds a few counts of this clonotype. The genes are TRBV12-3 or TRBV12-4 and TRBJ1-5, with a tentative D call TRBD1 (5 bases). Trimming left V 7 bases short and J 2 bases short, with 21 bases between. The CDR3 extends over 17 amino acids. This chain's CDR3 is CASTLGGGYRGNQPQHF. The DNA for the CDR3 is TGTGCCAGCACCCTCGGCGGGGGGTACCGGGGCAATCAGCCCCAGCATTTT.

Only a few counts were recorded for this clonotype. This chain joins TRBV12-3 or TRBV12-4 and TRBJ2-7; a weak D match, TRBD2 (6 bases). This CDR3 region has 17 residues. V was clipped by 4 bases and J by 5 bases, with 24 bases between them. The DNA for the CDR3 is TGTGCCAGCAGTTCCTCTACCTCGGCCGCGGGACTCGACGAGCAGTACTTC. As protein: CASSSSTSAAGLDEQYF.

The rearrangement joins TRBV7-9 to TRBJ2-1; D gene uncertain. The CDR3 has 13 amino acids. CDR1 SEHNR and CDR2 FQNEAQ come from the germline V gene (reference sequence). Trimming stripped 8 bases from V and 1 base from J, with 9 bases between. This CDR3 is CASRTDSYNEQFF. The CDR3 bases are TGTGCCAGCCGGACCGATTCCTACAATGAGCAGTTCTTC.

The sample holds a few counts of this clonotype. J is TRBJ2-2 and V is TRBV11-3; tentative D call: TRBD1 (5 bases). V was shortened by 3 bases and J by 7 bases, with 12 bases between the two germline ends. CDR1 and CDR2 (germline): SGHNT, YENEEA. This CDR3 is built from 14 residues. CDR3 DNA: TGTGCCAGCAGCTTCACAGGTTGGGACGGGGAGCTGTTTTTT. Translating it yields CASSFTGWDGELFF.

V and J are TRBV2 and TRBJ2-1; 11 bases match TRBD1. Germline V CDR1 and CDR2: SNHLY, FYNNEI. The V segment lost 6 bases and the J segment 8 bases; nucleotides outside the gene matches: 6. CDR3 length: 14 amino acids. DNA of the CDR3: TGTGCCAGCAGCGAGGGGGGACAGGGGGATGAGCAGTTCTTC. This codes for CASSEGGQGDEQFF.

V gene TRBV10-3 combines with J gene TRBJ2-3; TRBD1 aligns across 12 bases. Germline CDR1 and CDR2: ENHRY and SYGVKD. Losses at the gene ends were 4 bases for V and 4 bases for J; bases not matched to a gene: 0. CDR3 length equals 14 residues. The CDR3 here is CAISGDRGPDTQYF. The CDR3 nucleotides read TGTGCCATCAGTGGGGACAGGGGGCCAGATACGCAGTATTTT.

This clonotype was observed a few times. The chain combines TRBV29-1 with TRBJ2-1; no firm D call. The CDR3 loop spans 12 amino acids. Germline V gene data show CDR1 as SQVTM and CDR2 as ANQGSEA. The ends were cut back, 3 bases at V and 7 bases at J, with 10 bases in the middle. CDR3 amino acids: CSVEPQANEQFF. CDR3 in DNA: TGCAGCGTTGAGCCGCAGGCGAATGAGCAGTTCTTC.

This clonotype was found a few times. The chain recombines TRBV5-1 with TRBJ2-1, with 10 bases aligning to TRBD1. The CDR3 totals 14 residues. Germline V gene sequence: CDR1 SGHRS, CDR2 YFSETQ. V lost 4 bases to trimming and J lost 4 bases; unmatched junction nucleotides: 2. The CDR3 region is CASSGTGAYNEQFF. CDR3 DNA sequence: TGCGCCAGCAGCGGGACAGGGGCGTACAATGAGCAGTTCTTC.

This clonotype was counted a few times. This chain connects TRBV12-3 or TRBV12-4 to TRBJ2-1, with 10 bases identical to TRBD2. V shed 6 bases and J 9 bases; nucleotides not matched to a gene: 14. CDR3 size: 16 residues. CDR3 residues: CASRSPKAGGPFEQFF. CDR3 coding DNA: TGTGCCAGCAGATCTCCTAAAGCGGGAGGGCCATTTGAGCAGTTCTTC.

This clonotype occurred a few times. The chain has TRBV5-4 and TRBJ1-2; 7 bases match TRBD1. CDR3 length equals 23 residues. With V trimmed by 0 bases and J by 0 bases, 26 bases remained unmatched. In germline, CDR1 is SGHNT, CDR2 YYREEE (reference sequence). CDR3 loop: CASSLEIRDRRIFPALANYGYTF. Written as DNA, the CDR3 is TGTGCCAGCAGCTTGGAGATCCGGGACAGAAGAATTTTCCCCGCCCTAGCTAACTATGGCTACACCTTC. Looking up the rest from reference TRBV5-4 and TRBJ1-2 gives the full variable domain: ETGVTQSPTHLIKTRGQQVTLRCSSQSGHNTVSWYQQALGQGPQFIFQYYREEENGRGNFPPRFSGLQFPNYSSELNVNALELDDSALYLCASSLEIRDRRIFPALANYGYTFGSGTRLTVV.